This entry lists 25 T cell receptor beta chains sequenced from one sample in a study of cytomegalovirus exposure and HLA in healthy donors. Researchers ran the PCR with 60 Vbeta and 13 Jbeta primers. Profiled with immunoSEQ multiplex PCR; TCRdb holds only in-frame clones, not every one. The sample includes 120,000 or so clones, about 80% seen only once; the top ten take just over 2.5%. Sequences were obtained from PBMCs. The receptors were gathered from a man aged 25-45 years in good health and CMV-seronegative.

The chain recombines TRBV4-1 with TRBJ1-1; D gene uncertain. Germline loops: CDR1 MGHRA, CDR2 YSYEKL. V was shortened by 6 bases and J by 0 bases, with 11 bases between the two germline ends. This CDR3 contains 14 residues. The CDR3 coding sequence is TGCGCCAGCAGTGAGGGAATCCTGAACACTGAAGCTTTCTTT. As protein: CASSEGILNTEAFF.

The chain combines TRBV9 with TRBJ2-7; D perhaps matches TRBD2 (6 bases). Germline CDR1 SGDLS, CDR2 YYNGEE. The CDR3 length is 15 residues. Trimming removed 0 bases at V and 3 bases at J, with 13 bases between. This CDR3 reads CASSVAPAGSYEQYF. CDR3 nucleotides: TGTGCCAGCAGCGTAGCTCCCGCGGGAAGCTACGAGCAGTACTTC.

The chain has TRBV11-2 and TRBJ1-4; perhaps TRBD1 as D (6 bases). Germline V gene data show CDR1 as SGHAT and CDR2 as FQNNGV. The CDR3 totals 14 residues. V lost 7 bases and J 8 bases, leaving 17 bases between the germline ends. The CDR3 sequence: CASIRTAQGEKLFF. In DNA, the CDR3 is TGTGCCAGCATCCGGACAGCCCAAGGGGAAAAACTGTTTTTT. Supplemented by reference TRBV11-2 and TRBJ1-4, the full variable domain reads EAGVAQSPRYKIIEKRQSVAFWCNPISGHATLYWYQQILGQGPKLLIQFQNNGVVDDSQLPKDRFSAERLKGVDSTLKIQPAKLEDSAVYLCASIRTAQGEKLFFGSGTQLSVL.

V and J are TRBV6-5 and TRBJ2-7, with TRBD2 as a possible D gene (5 bases). In germline, CDR1 is MNHEY, CDR2 SVGAGI. V was trimmed by 0 bases and J by 3 bases, leaving 12 bases between them. This CDR3 has 15 amino acids. The CDR3 sequence: CASSYSIQTNYEQYF. Written as DNA, the CDR3 is TGTGCCAGCAGTTACTCGATACAGACTAACTACGAGCAGTACTTC.

The J gene is TRBJ1-3, the V gene TRBV7-7, with D possibly being TRBD1 (6 bases). The germline gives CDR1 SSHAT, CDR2 FNYEAQ (reference sequence). This CDR3 has 18 amino acids. V lost 5 bases to trimming and J lost 3 bases, with 23 bases between them. CDR3 in DNA: TGTGCCAGCAGCCCAGAGCCGGGACATATCTCTAGTGGAAACACCATATATTTT. Amino acids: CASSPEPGHISSGNTIYF.

This clone was seen only a few times. The rearrangement uses TRBV7-3 and TRBJ2-7; 10 bases line up with TRBD1. Germline values: CDR1 SGHTA, CDR2 FQGTGA. CDR3 length: 15 residues. J gave up 2 bases and V 6 bases, and 7 bases lay outside the gene matches. The CDR3 region has the DNA TGTGCCAGCAGTCTATCCGGGACAGGGGCCTACGAGCAGTACTTC. This sequence encodes CASSLSGTGAYEQYF.

Only a few counts were recorded for this clone. The chain combines TRBV6-5 with TRBJ1-1, with no clear D. Germline lookup yields CDR1 MNHEY and CDR2 SVGAGI. Trimming shortened V by 2 bases and J by 2 bases, and 9 bases separated the two germline ends. CDR3 length equals 14 residues. This CDR3 reads CASSYRRLNTEAFF. The CDR3 DNA is TGTGCCAGCAGTTACAGGAGACTCAACACTGAAGCTTTCTTT.

The chain is built from TRBV28 and TRBJ1-5, with TRBD1 as a possible D gene (6 bases). V was clipped by 8 bases and J by 7 bases, with 24 bases between them. This CDR3 has 16 amino acids. Germline CDR1 and CDR2: MDHEN and SYDVKM. The CDR3 DNA reads as TGTGCCAGCTCCTACGGGACACTGAATCCGATCCAGCCCCAGCATTTT. Amino acid sequence: CASSYGTLNPIQPQHF.

V usage is TRBV5-1 and J usage is TRBJ1-1; 10 nucleotides match TRBD1. Per germline, CDR1 SGHRS and CDR2 YFSETQ. J lost 5 bases, V lost 4 bases, and 5 bases had no gene match. The CDR3 totals 14 residues. The chain's CDR3 is CASSGGQGRTEAFF. The CDR3 DNA is TGCGCCAGCAGCGGGGGACAGGGGAGAACTGAAGCTTTCTTT.

The genes are TRBV5-6 and TRBJ1-1; D unresolved. This CDR3 is built from 14 residues. V was shortened by 1 base and J by 7 bases, with 14 bases between the two germline ends. Germline V CDR1 and CDR2: SGHDT, YYEEEE. The chain's CDR3 is CASSLISAKNEAFF. The CDR3 nucleotides read TGTGCCAGCAGCTTGATTAGCGCGAAGAATGAAGCTTTCTTT.

This clone was seen just once. The V call is TRBV5-8, the J call TRBJ1-1, with 8 bases that match TRBD1. The CDR3 has 14 amino acids. Germline V gene data show CDR1 as SGHTS and CDR2 as YDEGEE. J gave up 7 bases and V 2 bases, and 7 bases lay outside the gene matches. CDR3 protein: CASSFRTGRGEAFF. The CDR3 region has the DNA TGTGCCAGCAGCTTTCGGACAGGGAGGGGTGAAGCTTTCTTT.

This chain links TRBV6-1 with TRBJ1-5, with TRBD1 identical over 8 bases. This CDR3 contains 13 residues. V gave up 6 bases and J gave up 8 bases; unmatched junction bases: 6. CDR1 and CDR2 (germline): MNHNS, SASEGT. In DNA, the CDR3 is TGTGCCAGCAGCCCTGGACAGGGAAAGCCCCAGCATTTT. Its translation: CASSPGQGKPQHF.

The chain carries TRBV27 and TRBJ2-7, with a possible D match to TRBD1 (6 bases). Germline assignment: CDR1 MNHEY and CDR2 SMNVEV (reference sequence). With 5 bases removed from V and 2 bases from J, the gap between germline ends came to 10 bases. The CDR3 totals 13 residues. The CDR3, as DNA: TGTGCCAGCAGTCGGGACACCACCTACGAGCAGTACTTC. It translates to CASSRDTTYEQYF.

In its sample, this clone was seen once. The chain carries TRBV7-9 and TRBJ2-7; 8 nucleotides line up with TRBD1. This CDR3 is 15 amino acids long. V gave up 2 bases and J gave up 0 bases; unmatched junction bases: 3. Germline lookup yields CDR1 SEHNR and CDR2 FQNEAQ (reference sequence). CDR3 in DNA: TGTGCCAGCAGCTTATTCCAGGGGGCCTCCTACGAGCAGTACTTC. Translation gives CASSLFQGASYEQYF.

The chain combines TRBV11-2 with TRBJ1-5; a possible D gene is TRBD1 (6 bases). CDR3 length equals 14 residues. The V end was cut by 0 bases, the J end by 6 bases, with 9 bases between. The germline CDR1 and CDR2 sequences are SGHAT and FQNNGV. The chain's CDR3 is CASSLDRGPQPQHF. The CDR3 coding sequence is TGTGCCAGCAGCTTAGACAGGGGTCCTCAGCCCCAGCATTTT.

V gene TRBV28 combines with J gene TRBJ1-4; D may be TRBD1 (5 bases). CDR3 length: 18 amino acids. Deletions cut 3 bases from V and 7 bases from J, with 24 bases between. Germline CDR1 is MDHEN and CDR2 is SYDVKM. The CDR3 region is CASSFPHIGREGSEKLFF. DNA for the CDR3: TGTGCCAGCAGTTTCCCCCACATTGGGCGGGAGGGGAGTGAAAAACTGTTTTTT.

This clone was seen just once. This CDR3 is CASSPPYTLDRDYGYTF. The CDR3 nucleotides are TGTGCCAGCAGCCCGCCCTACACCCTCGACAGGGATTATGGCTACACCTTC. The chain uses TRBV7-9 and TRBJ1-2, with 7 bases identical to TRBD1. The CDR3 spans 17 residues. J gave up 5 bases and V 5 bases, and 17 bases lay outside the gene matches. Germline CDR1 SEHNR, CDR2 FQNEAQ (reference sequence). The full variable domain, in which reference TRBV7-9 and TRBJ1-2 provide the parts outside the CDR3, is DTGVSQNPRHKITKRGQNVTFRCDPISEHNRLYWYRQTLGQGPEFLTYFQNEAQLEKSRLLSDRFSAERPKGSFSTLEIQRTEQGDSAMYLCASSPPYTLDRDYGYTFGSGTRLTVV.

The chain couples TRBV27 to TRBJ2-7; 13 nucleotides align to TRBD2. CDR1 is MNHEY, CDR2 SMNVEV, per germline (reference sequence). After removal of 9 bases from V and 4 bases from J, the junction contained 12 bases not matched to a gene. CDR3 size: 16 residues. The chain's CDR3 is CARNPGTSGIRYEQYF. Here the CDR3 DNA reads TGTGCCAGAAACCCTGGGACTAGCGGGATTCGATACGAGCAGTACTTC.

The chain recombines TRBV29-1 with TRBJ2-7; 7 nucleotides align to TRBD1. Germline CDR1 is SQVTM and CDR2 is ANQGSEA. The CDR3 length is 14 residues. After removal of 5 bases from V and 7 bases from J, the junction contained 14 bases not matched to a gene. CDR3 bases: TGCAGCGTTAATACAGGGGCCGGGTCATGTGAGCAGTACTTC. The encoded protein is CSVNTGAGSCEQYF.

This chain links TRBV1 with TRBJ2-5; TRBD2 was called by the table and not checked on the DNA. TRBV1 is a listed pseudogene. This CDR3 has 15 amino acids. CDR3 nucleotide sequence: TGCACCAGCAGCCAAGATATGAGCGGGAGCGGGACCCAGTACTTC. This codes for CTSSQDMSGSGTQYF.

The chain recombines TRBV7-9 with TRBJ1-4; possible D gene TRBD1, 5 bases. The germline gives CDR1 SEHNR, CDR2 FQNEAQ (reference sequence). V was trimmed by 5 bases and J by 2 bases, leaving 12 bases between them. The CDR3 spans 15 residues. The CDR3 sequence: CASSPREGTNEKLFF. The CDR3 nucleotides are TGTGCCAGCAGCCCCAGGGAGGGCACTAATGAAAAACTGTTTTTT.

The chain uses TRBV6-4 and TRBJ1-1, with 7 positions matching TRBD1. CDR1 MRHNA and CDR2 SNTAGT come from the germline V gene. After removal of 9 bases from V and 0 bases from J, the junction contained 4 bases not matched to a gene. This CDR3 has 13 amino acids. The CDR3 coding sequence is TGTGCCAGTGGACAGGAAATGAACACTGAAGCTTTCTTT. Translated: CASGQEMNTEAFF.

This clone has a single count. The V call is TRBV5-1, the J call TRBJ2-2, with TRBD2 matching over 8 bases. CDR3 length equals 14 residues. After removal of 4 bases from V and 4 bases from J, the junction contained 3 bases not matched to a gene. Germline-derived CDR1 and CDR2 are SGHRS and YFSETQ. The CDR3 region has the DNA TGCGCCAGCAGCGTGGGACTAGGCACCGGGGAGCTGTTTTTT. Encoded protein: CASSVGLGTGELFF.

This clone was observed a few times. The sample carries other DNA sequences with the same CDR3. CDR3 DNA sequence: TGCAGCGTTGAAGACCCCACGGCAGGGACTAGCGGGTACCAAGAGACCCAGTACTTC. Amino acids: CSVEDPTAGTSGYQETQYF. V and J are TRBV29-1 and TRBJ2-5, with 12 bases matching TRBD2. Trimming at V came to 0 bases and at J to 0 bases, leaving 11 bases not matched to a gene. CDR3 length: 19 residues. The germline gives CDR1 SQVTM, CDR2 ANQGSEA.

This rearrangement joins TRBV19 to TRBJ2-7; 7 bases are shared with TRBD2. CDR3 length: 12 residues. The germline V gene encodes CDR1 LNHDA and CDR2 SQIVND (reference sequence). V trimming: 8 bases; J trimming: 5 bases; junction bases outside the gene matches: 6. CDR3 DNA: TGTGCCAGTGGCGGGGGAAGGGACGAGCAGTACTTC. This sequence encodes CASGGGRDEQYF.